This T cell receptor (beta chain) was captured by sequencing in a study of blood T cell repertoires in COVID-19. Study as a whole: T cells, B-cell-depleted T cells, or PBMCs supplied cDNA or gDNA.

Under the authors' procedure: Nucleated cell number was recorded as an estimate derived from reference gene primer amplification. The assay was immunoSEQ multiplex PCR, and TCRdb's table has in-frame clones only and misses some. V and J calls and clone size are given by that table; D and trimming were obtained from the DNA. The top ten hold approximately 9.9% of the sample, which has about 170,000 clones, about 90% seen once. This CDR3 spans 15 amino acids. With 2 bases clipped from V and 6 bases from J, the junction kept 7 bases outside the gene matches. Germline-derived CDR1 and CDR2 are SGHRS and YFSETQ.

This sequence originates from an older woman with COVID-19, enrolled during active disease. This chain links TRBV5-1 with TRBJ2-1; TRBD1 agrees at 8 bases. Sequenced material: peripheral blood. CDR3 coding DNA: TGCGCCAGCAGCTTAGGACAGGGCAGGGGCAATGAGCAGTTCTTC. Its translation is CASSLGQGRGNEQFF.